This T cell receptor (beta chain) appears in the sequencing data of a study of T cells in Graves' hyperthyroidism and ophthalmopathy. This clonotype has at least ten counts. TCR beta CDR3 regions were amplified from RNA. The TCR CDR3 was amplified in a first-round RT-PCR using the HTBI primer set. TCRdb processed the multiplex PCR reads anew with MiXCR; each CDR3 protein has one entry. This sample has more than 500,000 distinct CDR3 sequences; under 60% occur once, and the top ten carry roughly 19%. The sample was peripheral blood or thyroid tissue (not recorded which). The origin of this receptor is an adult woman with Graves' disease, either hyperthyroidism or ophthalmopathy (not recorded which).

CDR3 residues: CASSQNGLMNTEAFF. DNA of the CDR3: TGTGCCAGCAGCCAGAATGGACTGATGAACACTGAAGCTTTCTTT. The V and J genes are TRBV3-1 and TRBJ1-1; D unclear. Per the germline V gene, CDR1 is LGHDT and CDR2 is YNNKEL (reference sequence). Trimming pared 3 bases from V and 0 bases from J, leaving 11 bases between. The CDR3 totals 15 residues.